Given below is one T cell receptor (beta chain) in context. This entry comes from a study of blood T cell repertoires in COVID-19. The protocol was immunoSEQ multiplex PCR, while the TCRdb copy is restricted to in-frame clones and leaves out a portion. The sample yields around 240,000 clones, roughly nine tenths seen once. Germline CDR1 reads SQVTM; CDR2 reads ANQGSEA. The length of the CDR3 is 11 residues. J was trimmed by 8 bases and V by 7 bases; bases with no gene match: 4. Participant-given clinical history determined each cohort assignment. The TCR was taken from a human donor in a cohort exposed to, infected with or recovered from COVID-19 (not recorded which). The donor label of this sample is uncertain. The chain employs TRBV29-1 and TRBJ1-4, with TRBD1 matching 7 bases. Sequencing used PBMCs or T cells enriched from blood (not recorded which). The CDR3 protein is CSGRQGEKLFF. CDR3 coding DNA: TGCAGCGGCCGACAGGGAGAAAAACTGTTTTTT. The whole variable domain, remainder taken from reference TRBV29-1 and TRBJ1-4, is SAVISQKPSRDICQRGTSLTIQCQVDSQVTMMFWYRQQPGQSLTLIATANQGSEATYESGFVIDKFPISRPNLTFSTLTVSNMSPEDSSIYLCSGRQGEKLFFGSGTQLSVL.